This T cell receptor (beta chain) was captured by sequencing in a study of cytomegalovirus exposure and HLA in healthy donors. Study summary: A data release that came early held some 79 million unique TCRs from HLA-typed donors.

The study ran its PCR with 60 Vbeta and 13 Jbeta primers. Sequencing was performed with immunoSEQ multiplex PCR; in TCRdb, only in-frame clones are kept and a portion is missing. The sample has about 100,000 clones, around 83% seen once. Notes on the study in general: Sequencing likely produced, as an artifact, a cluster of highly shared sequence variants. Roughly uniform depth of sequencing across donors was assumed in presence/absence analyses.

Trimming took 7 bases from V and 6 from J, leaving 16 bases between them. CDR3 size: 15 residues. Germline CDR1 and CDR2: MNHNY and SVGAGI (reference sequence). Worth noting for this clone: Its cognate antigen is unknown.

The receptor comes from a woman aged 18-30 years in good health and CMV-seronegative. The sample taken for sequencing was PBMCs. The V and J genes are TRBV6-6 and TRBJ1-6; D ambiguous. The DNA of the CDR3 is TGTGCCAGCACCCCTCCCCCAGGAATTAATTCACCCCTCCACTTT. Its translation is CASTPPPGINSPLHF.